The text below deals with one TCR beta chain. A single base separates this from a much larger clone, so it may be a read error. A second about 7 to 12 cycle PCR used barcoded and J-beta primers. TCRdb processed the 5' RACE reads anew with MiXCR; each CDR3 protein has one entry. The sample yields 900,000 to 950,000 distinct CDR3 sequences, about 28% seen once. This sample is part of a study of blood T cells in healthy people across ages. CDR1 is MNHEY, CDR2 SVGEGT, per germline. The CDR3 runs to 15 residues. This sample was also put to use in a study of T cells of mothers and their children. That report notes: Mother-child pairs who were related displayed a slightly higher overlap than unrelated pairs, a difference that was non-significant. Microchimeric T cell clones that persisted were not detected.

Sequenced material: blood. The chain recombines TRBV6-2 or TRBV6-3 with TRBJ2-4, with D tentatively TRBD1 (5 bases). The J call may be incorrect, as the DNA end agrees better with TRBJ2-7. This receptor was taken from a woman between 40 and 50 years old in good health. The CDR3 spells CASSDSDNPTYEQYF. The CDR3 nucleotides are TGTGCCAGCAGTGACTCGGACAACCCCACCTACGAGCAGTACTTC.